The 28 T cell receptor beta chains reported below all come from one sample, sequenced in a study of chemoradiotherapy in HPV16-positive cancers. The table came from immunoSEQ multiplex PCR; TCRdb's copy has only in-frame clones and leaves some out. The table has 20,000 to 30,000 clones, approximately 95% seen once; the top ten hold around 2.6%. Sample collection was performed from a patient who underwent chemoradiotherapy. Receptors originate from a human donor with HPV-associated anogenital cancer.

The chain joins TRBV5-6 to TRBJ1-5; no clear D gene. The length of the CDR3 is 14 residues. V was pared by 0 bases and J by 1 base, with 5 bases between. Per germline, CDR1 SGHDT and CDR2 YYEEEE. CDR3 nucleotide sequence: TGTGCCAGCAGCTTGGCCGCGAGCAATCAGCCCCAGCATTTT. Its translation is CASSLAASNQPQHF. The variable domain in full, completed from reference TRBV5-6 and TRBJ1-5, reads DAGVTQSPTHLIKTRGQQVTLRCSPKSGHDTVSWYQQALGQGPQFIFQYYEEEERQRGNFPDRFSGHQFPNYSSELNVNALLLGDSALYLCASSLAASNQPQHFGDGTRLSIL.

The V gene is TRBV6-5, the J gene TRBJ1-2, with D maybe TRBD1 (5 bases). CDR3 size: 14 residues. Trimming stripped 6 bases from V and 4 bases from J, with 15 bases between. Germline CDR1 is MNHEY and CDR2 is SVGAGI. This CDR3 reads CASRMGSRVYGYTF. DNA for the CDR3: TGTGCCAGCAGGATGGGGAGCAGGGTCTATGGCTACACCTTC.

In its sample, this clone was seen once. V is TRBV7-9 and J is TRBJ2-7, with 7 nucleotides matching TRBD2. The V and J ends lost 5 bases and 6 bases, in that order; junction bases with no gene match: 10. Germline V gives CDR1 SEHNR, CDR2 FQNEAQ (reference sequence). The CDR3 covers 14 residues. CDR3 nucleotides: TGTGCCAGCAGCCTAGGAGCGGGATCAGGCGAGCAGTACTTC. Translation: CASSLGAGSGEQYF.

This chain links TRBV19 with TRBJ2-7; 8 bases fit TRBD2. J gave up 0 bases and V 5 bases, and 6 bases lay outside the gene matches. This CDR3 region has 15 residues. CDR1 LNHDA and CDR2 SQIVND come from the germline V gene (reference sequence). The CDR3 loop is CASSPTGGSSYEQYF. The DNA for the CDR3 is TGTGCCAGTAGTCCCACGGGAGGGAGCTCCTACGAGCAGTACTTC.

The chain combines TRBV18 with TRBJ1-2; D may be TRBD1 (5 bases). This CDR3 is 13 amino acids long. The ends were cut back, 2 bases at V and 4 bases at J, with 8 bases in the middle. The germline gives CDR1 KGHSH, CDR2 LQKENI. This CDR3 reads CASSPMGPYGYTF. Written as DNA, the CDR3 is TGTGCCAGCTCACCAATGGGGCCCTATGGCTACACCTTC.

The rearrangement links TRBV5-6 to TRBJ1-2; D might be TRBD1 (6 bases). The V gene's germline CDR1 is SGHDT and CDR2 YYEEEE. This CDR3 is built from 16 residues. Trimming left V 1 base short and J 4 bases short, with 17 bases between. The chain's CDR3 is CASSLSGAQSPYGYTF. CDR3 nucleotides: TGTGCCAGCAGCTTGTCAGGGGCGCAGAGTCCCTATGGCTACACCTTC.

This chain uses TRBV7-7 with TRBJ2-3; TRBD1 matches 9 bases. Germline-derived CDR1 and CDR2 are SSHAT and FNYEAQ (reference sequence). The junction had 3 bases not matched to a gene; V was cut back by 3 bases and J by 5 bases. CDR3 length equals 14 residues. The CDR3 coding sequence is TGTGCCAGCAGCTTGACAGGGGGTCTAGATACGCAGTATTTT. Translation: CASSLTGGLDTQYF.

V and J are TRBV19 and TRBJ2-5, with TRBD2 matching over 8 bases. The CDR3 totals 14 residues. Germline V CDR1 and CDR2: LNHDA, SQIVND (reference sequence). V lost 4 bases to trimming and J lost 1 base; unmatched junction nucleotides: 2. The CDR3 sequence: CASSTLAVQETQYF. CDR3 coding DNA: TGTGCCAGTAGTACACTAGCGGTCCAAGAGACCCAGTACTTC.

This clone was seen only a few times. The rearrangement uses TRBV11-3 and TRBJ2-4, with 7 bases fitting TRBD1. Germline V lookup: CDR1 SGHNT, CDR2 YENEEA. The CDR3 totals 18 residues. Trimming cost V 4 bases and J 0 bases; bases outside gene matches: 12. The CDR3: CASSSFRDRFLAKNIQYF. The CDR3 DNA sequence: TGTGCCAGCAGCTCTTTCCGGGACAGATTTCTAGCCAAAAACATTCAGTACTTC.

This chain joins TRBV19 and TRBJ2-7; D is possibly TRBD1 (6 bases). The CDR3 consists of 15 residues. Germline V gives CDR1 LNHDA, CDR2 SQIVND (reference sequence). V lost 5 bases and J lost 7, with 21 bases in between. This chain's CDR3 is CASSPSDSSLWEQYF. The CDR3 DNA reads TGTGCCAGTAGTCCGTCGGACAGTTCCCTTTGGGAGCAGTACTTC.

The chain is built from TRBV18 and TRBJ2-7, with a possible D match to TRBD2 (5 bases). V was shortened by 3 bases and J by 4 bases, with 10 bases between the two germline ends. Germline V gives CDR1 KGHSH, CDR2 LQKENI. This CDR3 comprises 13 residues. In nucleotides, the CDR3 is TGTGCCAGCTCACCCGGACTGGAGTACGAGCAGTACTTC. This sequence encodes CASSPGLEYEQYF.

The rearrangement joins TRBV6-1 to TRBJ1-5; D remains unclear. The CDR3 consists of 15 residues. Germline V gene data show CDR1 as MNHNS and CDR2 as SASEGT. V dropped 4 bases and J dropped 0 bases, with 10 bases sitting between them. CDR3 in DNA: TGTGCCAGCAGTGTAGGAATTAATAGCAATCAGCCCCAGCATTTT. The encoded protein is CASSVGINSNQPQHF.

The chain links TRBV7-9 to TRBJ2-3; 9 nucleotides align to TRBD1. CDR3 length equals 18 residues. V was pared by 5 bases and J by 0 bases, with 12 bases of the junction left unmatched. Germline V gene lookup returns CDR1 SEHNR and CDR2 FQNEAQ (reference sequence). CDR3 residues: CASSLPIGTGTSTDTQYF. The CDR3 DNA reads as TGTGCCAGCAGCCTACCGATTGGGACAGGGACTAGCACAGATACGCAGTATTTT.

The gene calls are TRBV5-1 and TRBJ1-5, with TRBD1 as a possible D gene (6 bases). CDR1 and CDR2 (germline): SGHRS, YFSETQ. V lost 4 bases and J 9 bases, leaving 14 bases between the germline ends. This CDR3 comprises 13 residues. This CDR3 is CASSPGDRGPQHF. The CDR3 DNA follows: TGCGCCAGCAGCCCAGGGGACCGGGGGCCCCAGCATTTT.

The chain recombines TRBV29-1 with TRBJ2-1; 12 positions agree with TRBD1. J was trimmed by 5 bases and V by 4 bases; bases with no gene match: 9. Per the germline V gene, CDR1 is SQVTM and CDR2 is ANQGSEA. The CDR3 length is 16 residues. CDR3 protein: CSVVSGQGAGDNEQFF. The CDR3 coding sequence is TGCAGCGTTGTCTCGGGACAGGGGGCTGGCGACAATGAGCAGTTCTTC.

This chain links TRBV19 with TRBJ2-2; 10 bases agree with TRBD2. CDR1 is LNHDA, CDR2 SQIVND, per germline (reference sequence). The CDR3 is made up of 17 amino acids. The V gene end was trimmed by 5 bases and the J gene end by 1 base; junction bases not matched to a gene: 7. CDR3 region: CASSRVGTSVNTGELFF. DNA for the CDR3: TGTGCCAGTAGTCGGGTGGGGACTAGCGTGAACACCGGGGAGCTGTTTTTT.

V and J are TRBV6-1 and TRBJ1-3; possible D gene TRBD1, 5 bases. This CDR3 contains 16 residues. V was cut by 1 base and J by 0 bases, with 10 bases left in between. Per germline, CDR1 MNHNS and CDR2 SASEGT. The CDR3 sequence is CASSEVGRSSGNTIYF. The CDR3 DNA is TGTGCCAGCAGTGAAGTGGGACGGAGCTCTGGAAACACCATATATTTT.

The chain couples TRBV10-3 to TRBJ2-7; the match to TRBD1 covers 11 bases. This CDR3 is 14 amino acids long. Germline assignment: CDR1 ENHRY and CDR2 SYGVKD. The V gene end was trimmed by 5 bases and the J gene end by 2 bases; junction bases not matched to a gene: 2. CDR3 in amino acids: CAISPGQGAYEQYF. CDR3 in DNA: TGTGCCATCAGTCCGGGACAGGGGGCCTACGAGCAGTACTTC.

The chain is built from TRBV19 and TRBJ1-2; D unclear. V was clipped by 3 bases and J by 0 bases, with 5 bases between them. CDR3 length equals 13 residues. CDR1 is LNHDA, CDR2 SQIVND, per germline (reference sequence). The DNA for the CDR3 is TGTGCCAGTAGTATGTCAGCTAACTATGGCTACACCTTC. The encoded protein is CASSMSANYGYTF.

The chain carries TRBV6-7 and TRBJ2-7, with 8 positions matching TRBD2. TRBV6-7 falls under the ORF class, with uncertain function. With V trimmed by 6 bases and J by 3 bases, 10 bases remained unmatched. CDR3 size: 15 residues. The CDR3 spells CASSWIAGQIYEQYF. The CDR3 DNA is TGTGCCAGCAGCTGGATAGCGGGGCAGATCTACGAGCAGTACTTC.

This sequence joins TRBV7-2 and TRBJ2-3; D gene unclear. The CDR3 consists of 15 residues. The germline gives CDR1 SGHTA, CDR2 FQGNSA. V gave up 3 bases and J gave up 0 bases, with 10 bases separating them. CDR3 loop: CASSFVDSSTDTQYF. The CDR3 bases are TGTGCCAGCAGCTTTGTCGATTCTAGCACAGATACGCAGTATTTT.

The chain joins TRBV28 to TRBJ2-1; 10 bases are shared with TRBD2. The germline V gene encodes CDR1 MDHEN and CDR2 SYDVKM. Trimming removed 4 bases from V and 5 bases from J; junction bases left unmatched: 5. The CDR3 is 15 amino acids. This CDR3 reads CASSSAGGPNNEQFF. The CDR3 coding sequence is TGTGCCAGCAGTTCAGCGGGAGGGCCTAACAATGAGCAGTTCTTC.

V gene TRBV6-5 combines with J gene TRBJ2-7; 10 bases agree with TRBD1. The V gene's germline CDR1 is MNHEY and CDR2 SVGAGI. The CDR3 is 15 residues long. J lost 3 bases, V lost 1 base, and 3 bases had no gene match. CDR3 DNA sequence: TGTGCCAGCAGTTACTACCGGGACAGGGGCTACGAGCAGTACTTC. It encodes CASSYYRDRGYEQYF.

This rearrangement joins TRBV6-5 to TRBJ2-5; maybe TRBD1 (5 bases). Between the trimmed V and J ends, which lost 6 bases and 2 bases, there was a span of 13 bases. The CDR3 is 14 residues long. Germline V gene sequence: CDR1 MNHEY, CDR2 SVGAGI. The CDR3, as DNA: TGTGCCAGCAGAGGGGCACTCCTTCAAGAGACCCAGTACTTC. It specifies CASRGALLQETQYF.

The chain uses TRBV7-2 and TRBJ1-6; TRBD1 matches 9 bases. The germline V gene encodes CDR1 SGHTA and CDR2 FQGNSA. The CDR3 is made up of 19 amino acids. V was clipped by 3 bases and J by 0 bases; unmatched bases: 9. CDR3 nucleotides: TGTGCCAGCAGCTTCCCCGCGACAGGGGGAAGCTCCTATAATTCACCCCTCCACTTT. Translation: CASSFPATGGSSYNSPLHF.

The rearrangement links TRBV14 to TRBJ1-1; unclear D gene. The CDR3 contains 12 residues. Germline CDR1 reads SGHDN; CDR2 reads FVKESK. V was shortened by 4 bases and J by 4 bases, with 7 bases between the two germline ends. In DNA, the CDR3 is TGTGCCAGCAGCCCCAAGGGCACTGAAGCTTTCTTT. Translation gives CASSPKGTEAFF.

The chain employs TRBV20-1 and TRBJ1-2; D possibly corresponds to TRBD1 (5 bases). The V gene's germline CDR1 is DFQATT and CDR2 SNEGSKA (reference sequence). CDR3 length: 11 amino acids. V lost 5 bases and J 7 bases, leaving 11 bases between the germline ends. The CDR3 DNA follows: TGCAGTGCTCCCCAGGGCGGTGGCTACACCTTC. Translation gives CSAPQGGGYTF.

This chain links TRBV30 with TRBJ1-5; D unresolved. The CDR3 is made up of 14 amino acids. Germline assignment: CDR1 GTSNPN and CDR2 SVGIG (reference sequence). Trimming pared 2 bases from V and 1 base from J, leaving 9 bases between. The CDR3 loop is CAWSPLGSNQPQHF. CDR3 in DNA: TGTGCCTGGAGTCCCCTCGGCAGCAATCAGCCCCAGCATTTT.